By share of the sample, the clone carrying this TCR beta chain is medium-sized. TCRdb analysed the 5' RACE reads with MiXCR anew, one entry per CDR3 protein. Of tens of thousands of distinct CDR3 sequences in the sample, roughly 26% were seen once. The CDR3 contains 16 residues. V lost 3 bases to trimming and J lost 0 bases, with 12 bases between them. Germline V gene sequence: CDR1 MNHEY, CDR2 SVGAGI. Specimen: naive CD4+ T cells sorted from a lymph node. Subset specified: naive CD4+ T cells, CD4+CD45RA+CD25-. The clonotype originates from a female donor with breast cancer. V usage is TRBV6-5 and J usage is TRBJ1-3; D is unresolved. CDR3 in amino acids: CASSYGRGSSGNTIYF. The CDR3 DNA follows: TGTGCCAGCAGTTATGGTAGAGGGTCCTCTGGAAACACCATATATTTT.